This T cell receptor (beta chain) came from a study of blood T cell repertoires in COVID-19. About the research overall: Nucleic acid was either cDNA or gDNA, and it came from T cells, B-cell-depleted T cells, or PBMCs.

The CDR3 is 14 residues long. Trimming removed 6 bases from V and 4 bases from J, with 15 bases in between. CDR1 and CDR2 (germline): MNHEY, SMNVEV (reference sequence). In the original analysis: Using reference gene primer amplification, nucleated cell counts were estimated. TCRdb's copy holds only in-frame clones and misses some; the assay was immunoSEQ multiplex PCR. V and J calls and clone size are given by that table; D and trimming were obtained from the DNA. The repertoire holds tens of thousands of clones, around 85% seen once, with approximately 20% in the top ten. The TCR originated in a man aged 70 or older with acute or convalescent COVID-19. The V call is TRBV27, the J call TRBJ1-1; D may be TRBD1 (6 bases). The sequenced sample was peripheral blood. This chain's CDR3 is CASRGGLLGTEAFF. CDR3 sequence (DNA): TGTGCCAGCAGGGGGGGGCTTTTAGGCACTGAAGCTTTCTTT.